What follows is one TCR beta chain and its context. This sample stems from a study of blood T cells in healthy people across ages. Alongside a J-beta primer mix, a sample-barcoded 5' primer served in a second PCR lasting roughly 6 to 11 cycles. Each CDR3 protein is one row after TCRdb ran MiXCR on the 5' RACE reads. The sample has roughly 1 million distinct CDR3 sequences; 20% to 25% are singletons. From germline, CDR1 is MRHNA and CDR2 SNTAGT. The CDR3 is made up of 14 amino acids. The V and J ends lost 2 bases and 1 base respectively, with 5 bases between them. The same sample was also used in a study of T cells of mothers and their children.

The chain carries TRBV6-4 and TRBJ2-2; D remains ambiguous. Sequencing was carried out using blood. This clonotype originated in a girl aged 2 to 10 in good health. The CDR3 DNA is TGTGCCAGCAGTGACGGGCAGAACACCGGGGAGCTGTTTTTT. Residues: CASSDGQNTGELFF.